These 18 T cell receptor beta chains were all obtained from the same sample, sequenced in a study of blood T cell repertoires in COVID-19. The assay was immunoSEQ multiplex PCR, and TCRdb's table has in-frame clones only and misses some. The sample has some 160,000 clones; roughly 84% are singletons. Sequenced material: peripheral blood. The receptors derive from a human donor in a cohort sampled during active COVID-19.

This chain links TRBV10-3 with TRBJ2-3; 8 bases agree with TRBD2. The V segment lost 4 bases and the J segment 2 bases; nucleotides outside the gene matches: 5. Per germline, CDR1 ENHRY and CDR2 SYGVKD. This CDR3 has 15 amino acids. The CDR3 reads CAISGVAGTTDTQYF. The CDR3 DNA sequence: TGTGCCATCAGTGGGGTAGCGGGGACCACAGATACGCAGTATTTT.

This rearrangement joins TRBV7-2 to TRBJ2-7; D might be TRBD1 (6 bases). This CDR3 is 14 amino acids long. The germline V gene has CDR1 SGHTA and CDR2 FQGNSA. Trimming removed 5 bases at V and 2 bases at J, with 13 bases between. The CDR3 coding sequence is TGTGCCAGCAGCGTGACAGGCCCCCCCTACGAGCAGTACTTC. Translated, it gives CASSVTGPPYEQYF.

This clone turned up a few times. V usage is TRBV6-1 and J usage is TRBJ1-5; possible D gene TRBD1, 5 bases. The CDR3 is 17 residues long. The ends were cut back, 2 bases at V and 0 bases at J, with 14 bases in the middle. The germline CDR1 and CDR2 sequences are MNHNS and SASEGT. In DNA form, the CDR3 reads TGTGCCAGCAGTGAACCCGACAGAACTTATAGCAATCAGCCCCAGCATTTT. It encodes CASSEPDRTYSNQPQHF.

The rearrangement uses TRBV15 and TRBJ1-3, with a possible D match to TRBD1 (5 bases). The CDR3 runs to 16 residues. Germline CDR1 is LNHNV and CDR2 is YYDKDF (reference sequence). V lost 5 bases and J lost 0, with 14 bases in between. The CDR3 protein is CATSRRDSYSGNTIYF. Here the CDR3 DNA reads TGTGCCACCAGCCGCCGGGACTCTTACTCTGGAAACACCATATATTTT.

This clone came up once. The chain carries TRBV12-3 or TRBV12-4 and TRBJ2-7; TRBD1 is a possible D gene (5 bases). Trimming removed 6 bases at V and 1 base at J, with 10 bases between. This CDR3 has 13 residues. The CDR3 sequence is CASRPQGSYEQYF. The CDR3 region has the DNA TGTGCCAGCAGACCCCAGGGTTCCTACGAGCAGTACTTC.

This rearrangement joins TRBV7-8 to TRBJ2-7; 7 bases fit TRBD2. Germline V gene lookup returns CDR1 SGHVS and CDR2 FQNEAQ. This CDR3 spans 16 amino acids. V shed 1 base, J shed 7 bases, and the junction held 13 bases outside the gene matches. CDR3 nucleotides: TGTGCCAGCAGCTTAGGGTCGGCTAGCGGAGGACGGGAGCAGTACTTC. Its protein product is CASSLGSASGGREQYF.

The chain joins TRBV18 to TRBJ2-7; 11 nucleotides line up with TRBD1. Germline V gives CDR1 KGHSH, CDR2 LQKENI. V gave up 3 bases and J gave up 6 bases; unmatched junction bases: 1. The CDR3 contains 13 residues. As DNA, the CDR3 is TGTGCCAGCTCACCGGGGACAGGGGGCGAGCAGTACTTC. It encodes CASSPGTGGEQYF.

The J gene is TRBJ1-2, the V gene TRBV6-4, with TRBD1 matching 9 bases. J lost 3 bases, V lost 6 bases, and 2 bases had no gene match. The CDR3 consists of 13 residues. CDR1 is MRHNA and CDR2 is SNTAGT in the germline V gene. In DNA, the CDR3 is TGTGCCAGCAGGGGACAGGGTGACTATGGCTACACCTTC. It encodes CASRGQGDYGYTF.

The CDR3 nucleotides read TGCGCCAGCAGCTCAACAGGGGATCAGCCCCAGCATTTT. Translation: CASSSTGDQPQHF. This chain connects TRBV5-1 to TRBJ1-5; 7 nucleotides align to TRBD1. The CDR3 is 13 residues long. V was clipped by 3 bases and J by 5 bases; unmatched bases: 2. Germline V lookup: CDR1 SGHRS, CDR2 YFSETQ.

The chain is built from TRBV6-6 and TRBJ2-2; TRBD1 aligns across 7 bases. The CDR3 totals 16 residues. The junction had 9 bases not matched to a gene; V was cut back by 7 bases and J by 1 base. Per the germline V gene, CDR1 is MNHNY and CDR2 is SVGAGI (reference sequence). The CDR3 sequence: CASITLYRGNTGELFF. In nucleotides, the CDR3 is TGTGCCAGCATTACCCTCTACAGGGGGAACACCGGGGAGCTGTTTTTT.

This clone was seen a single time. This rearrangement joins TRBV18 to TRBJ2-1, with 9 positions matching TRBD1. The CDR3 extends over 15 amino acids. Germline loops: CDR1 KGHSH, CDR2 LQKENI. V lost 3 bases, J lost 7 bases, and 7 bases stayed unmatched. The CDR3: CASSPSGDRVNEQFF. The CDR3 bases are TGTGCCAGCTCACCCTCCGGGGACAGGGTTAATGAGCAGTTCTTC.

The chain links TRBV21-1 to TRBJ2-3; the table gives TRBD1 as D, unverified against the DNA. TRBV21-1 is a pseudogene locus. CDR3 length equals 16 residues. In nucleotides, the CDR3 is TGTGCCAGCAGTCGCCGGGACAGGGGGCGGGGCGATACGCAGTATTTT. This gives the protein CASSRRDRGRGDTQYF.

This chain joins TRBV7-2 and TRBJ1-3; 7 nucleotides match TRBD1. Germline V gene lookup returns CDR1 SGHTA and CDR2 FQGNSA. With V trimmed by 2 bases and J by 0 bases, 7 bases remained unmatched. The CDR3 consists of 17 residues. The CDR3, as DNA: TGTGCCAGCAGCTTATCCGGGACAGCCAGCTCTGGAAACACCATATATTTT. Translating it yields CASSLSGTASSGNTIYF.

V is TRBV21-1 and J is TRBJ1-5; the table's D call TRBD1 went unverified against the DNA. TRBV21-1 is recorded as a pseudogene. The CDR3 spans 18 residues. The chain's CDR3 is CASSAPSRNRASNQPQHF. In DNA, the CDR3 is TGTGCCAGCAGCGCCCCTTCTCGGAACAGGGCTAGCAATCAGCCCCAGCATTTT.

The chain carries TRBV9 and TRBJ2-5; TRBD2 matches 8 bases. CDR3 length: 15 residues. Germline V gene sequence: CDR1 SGDLS, CDR2 YYNGEE. Trimming took 4 bases from V and 2 from J; bases not matched to a gene: 7. CDR3 DNA sequence: TGTGCCAGCAGCCCCAGTCCTAGCGGGCAAGAGACCCAGTACTTC. The encoded protein is CASSPSPSGQETQYF.

The chain is built from TRBV7-9 and TRBJ2-2, with 11 bases aligning to TRBD2. Germline loops: CDR1 SEHNR, CDR2 FQNEAQ (reference sequence). The V gene end was trimmed by 5 bases and the J gene end by 6 bases; junction bases not matched to a gene: 8. CDR3 length: 16 amino acids. CDR3 nucleotides: TGTGCCAGCAGCGAAACTAGCGGGAGATTCGCCGGGGAGCTGTTTTTT. It encodes CASSETSGRFAGELFF.

This rearrangement joins TRBV3-1 (or the pseudogene TRBV3-2) to TRBJ2-7; D might be TRBD1 (5 bases). The germline gives CDR1 LGHDT, CDR2 YNNKEL (reference sequence). The CDR3 is 15 amino acids. The V gene lost 1 base and the J gene lost 2 bases, with 12 bases spanning the gap. CDR3 region: CASSQVQAAAYEQYF. CDR3 coding DNA: TGTGCCAGCAGCCAAGTACAGGCCGCCGCCTACGAGCAGTACTTC.

V gene TRBV7-2 combines with J gene TRBJ1-4; D unclear. There are 15 residues in the CDR3. The germline CDR1 and CDR2 sequences are SGHTA and FQGNSA. Trimming removed 1 base at V and 8 bases at J, with 14 bases between. CDR3 in DNA: TGTGCCAGCAGCTTAGTTGGCAGGCGATGGGAAAAACTGTTTTTT. Its translation is CASSLVGRRWEKLFF.